This T cell receptor beta chain was documented in a study of regulatory T cells in long-lasting Graves disease. Time point meaning: persistent/refractory GD, antithyroid drugs over 5 years with positive TRAb. RNA isolated from PBMCs was used to make the TCR library. CDR1 GTSNPN and CDR2 SVGIG come from the germline V gene (reference sequence). Deletions cut 0 bases from V and 10 bases from J, with 15 bases between. This CDR3 comprises 13 residues. Relying on iRepertoire HTBI primers and Arm-PCR of CDR3 regions, the team built TCR beta libraries. Using its own MiXCR run on the multiplex PCR reads, TCRdb lists one record per CDR3 protein. The table includes roughly 490,000 distinct CDR3 sequences, about 22% detected once.

The chain has TRBV30 and TRBJ1-1; maybe TRBD1 (5 bases). The specimen comprised peripheral blood mononuclear cells (PBMCs), sampled when the disease was refractory, from a patient treated with antithyroid drugs. The source is a female donor with Graves disease. CDR3 region: CAWSVQGAPRAFF. In DNA, the CDR3 is TGTGCCTGGAGTGTTCAGGGTGCGCCACGAGCTTTCTTT.